In this sample, the clone carrying this T cell receptor beta chain turned up a few times. Its specificity is unknown. CDR3 length: 15 residues. Germline V CDR1 and CDR2: LNHDA, SQIVND (reference sequence). With V trimmed by 10 bases and J by 4 bases, 13 bases remained unmatched. A process of 5'RACE template switching, which added a universal primer site and UMIs, was used to make TCR cDNA. TCRdb used MiXCR to reprocess the 5' RACE reads, holding one entry per CDR3 protein. The data show over 110,000 distinct CDR3 sequences, 7.7% seen once. The sample comes from a study of T cells after yellow fever vaccination. Overall study results and limits: The booster response re-showed most primary clones: more than 95% CD4, approximately 85% CD8.

This chain uses TRBV19 with TRBJ2-7, with 10 bases aligning to TRBD1. This receptor was identified in a man younger than 40 who received the YFV17D yellow fever vaccine. The material sequenced was CD4+ T cells sorted from PBMCs, taken 5 days after the yellow fever booster vaccination. DNA for the CDR3: TGTGCCACCTTGGGACAGGGGTTCCTTTGGTACGAGCAGTACTTC. This translates into CATLGQGFLWYEQYF.